This TCR beta chain was sequenced during a study of T cell responses to AZD1222 COVID-19 vaccine. V shed 1 base and J shed 0 bases, with 5 bases lying between them. Germline lookup yields CDR1 KGHDR and CDR2 SFDVKD. The CDR3 sequence is 14 residues long. Data came from immunoSEQ multiplex PCR; TCRdb stores just in-frame clones and leaves some out. The table includes about 140,000 clones, more than 80% detected once. General study points: Nearly half of spike-specific TCRs reportedly target variant regions that are unmutated in the B.1.351 and B.1.1.7 variants.

Worth noting for this clone: Its antigen is still unknown.

The specimen comprised peripheral blood, sampled on day 0 of MenACWY control vaccination. This TCR came from an adult in good health. The chain links TRBV24-1 to TRBJ2-5; D remains ambiguous. As DNA, the CDR3 is TGTGCCACCAGTGATTTTAAGAACCAAGAGACCCAGTACTTC. Its protein is CATSDFKNQETQYF.